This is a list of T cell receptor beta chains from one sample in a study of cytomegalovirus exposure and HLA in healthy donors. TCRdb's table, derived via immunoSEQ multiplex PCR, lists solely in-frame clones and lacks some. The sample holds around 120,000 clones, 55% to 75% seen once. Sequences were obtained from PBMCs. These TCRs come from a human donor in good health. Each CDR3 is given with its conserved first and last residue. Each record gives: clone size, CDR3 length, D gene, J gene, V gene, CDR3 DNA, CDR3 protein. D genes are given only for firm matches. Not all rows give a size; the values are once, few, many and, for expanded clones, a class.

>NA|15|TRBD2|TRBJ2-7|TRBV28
TGTGCCAGCAGTTTATCGACTAGCGGGACCTACGAGCAGTACTTC
CASSLSTSGTYEQYF
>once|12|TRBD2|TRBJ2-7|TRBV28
TGTGCCAGCTGGGGGGGGAAATACGAGCAGTACTTC
CASWGGKYEQYF
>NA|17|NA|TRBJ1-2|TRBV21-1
TGTGCCAGCAGCAAAGATGGGACAGGGCAGGATAAAGATGGCTACACCTTC
CASSKDGTGQDKDGYTF
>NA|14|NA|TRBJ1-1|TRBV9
TGTGCCAGCAGCGTAGCCGAGGGAGTGGCTGAAGCTTTCTTT
CASSVAEGVAEAFF
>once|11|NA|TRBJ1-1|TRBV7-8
TGTGCCAGCAGCTTAGGGCAGGCCAGAACCTTT
CASSLGQARTF
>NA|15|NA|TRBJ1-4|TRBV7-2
TGTGCCAGCACCCAACGAGGGGGTTCCAATGAAAAACTGTTTTTT
CASTQRGGSNEKLFF
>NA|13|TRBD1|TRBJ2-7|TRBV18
TGTGCCAGCTCACCGGGACAGACGTACGAGCAGTACTTC
CASSPGQTYEQYF
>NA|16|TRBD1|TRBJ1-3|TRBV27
TGTGCCAGCAGTTTCACCGGGACAGGGGTTGGAAACACCATATATTTT
CASSFTGTGVGNTIYF
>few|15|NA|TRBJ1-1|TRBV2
TGTGCCAGCAGGATCGGCAGGCACCCCGGGACTGGAGCTTTCTTT
CASRIGRHPGTGAFF
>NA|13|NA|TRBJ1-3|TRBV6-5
TGTGCCAGCAGGAGCCCCTCTGGAAACACCATATATTTT
CASRSPSGNTIYF
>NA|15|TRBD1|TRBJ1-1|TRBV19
TGTGCCAGTAGGCAGACAGGGGCTACTGTGGCTGAAGCTTTCTTT
CASRQTGATVAEAFF
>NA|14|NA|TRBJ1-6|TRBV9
TGTGCCAGCAGCGTAGCGGGGTCGGGTTCACCCCTCCACTTT
CASSVAGSGSPLHF
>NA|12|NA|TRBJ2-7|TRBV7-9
TGTGCCAGCGGAGGGCAGAACTACGAGCAGTACTTC
CASGGQNYEQYF
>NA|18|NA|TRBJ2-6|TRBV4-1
TGCGCCAGCAGCCGAGAGAGCGCAGCCCGCTCTGGGGCCAACGTCCTGACTTTC
CASSRESAARSGANVLTF
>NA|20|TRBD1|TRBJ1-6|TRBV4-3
TGCGCCAGCAGCCCGGATACACTGGACAGGGCGAGCTCCTATAATTCACCCCTCCACTTT
CASSPDTLDRASSYNSPLHF
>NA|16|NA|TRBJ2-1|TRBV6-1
TGTGCCAGCAGTGAAGCAGGACGGCAGGGCTGGGATGAGCAGTTCTTC
CASSEAGRQGWDEQFF
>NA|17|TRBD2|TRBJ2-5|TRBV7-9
TGTTCCAGCAGCTTAAGTGGGACTAGCGGGGCCCCTAGGACCCAGTACTTC
CSSSLSGTSGAPRTQYF
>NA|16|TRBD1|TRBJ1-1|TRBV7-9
TGTTCCAGCAGCTCCACGACAGGGAACGGTAACACTGAAGCTTTCTTT
CSSSSTTGNGNTEAFF
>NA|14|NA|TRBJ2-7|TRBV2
TGTGCCAGCACTGGGACACTCCGGCACTACGAGCAGTACTTC
CASTGTLRHYEQYF
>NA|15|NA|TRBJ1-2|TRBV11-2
TGTGCCAGCAGCCCCGGTCAATTTTGGGAGTATGGCTACACCTTC
CASSPGQFWEYGYTF
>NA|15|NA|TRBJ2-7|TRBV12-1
TGTGCCAGCAGCTTCGGGACTAGCGGAGCCTACGAGCAGTACTTC
CASSFGTSGAYEQYF
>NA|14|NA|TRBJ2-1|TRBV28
TGTGCCAGCAGTAATAGGGGCGCCGTAAATGAGCAGTTCTTC
CASSNRGAVNEQFF
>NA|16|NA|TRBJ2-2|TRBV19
TGTGCCAGTAGTTTCACTCGGGGGGCCGGCACCGGGGAGCTGTTTTTT
CASSFTRGAGTGELFF
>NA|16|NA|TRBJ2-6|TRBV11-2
TGTGCCAGCAGCTTGGGGGCGGTCTCTGGGGCCAACGTCCTGACTTTC
CASSLGAVSGANVLTF
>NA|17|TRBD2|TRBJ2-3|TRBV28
TGTGCCAGCAGTTTAGCGGGAGGGCCCAAAGTGGTAGATACGCAGTATTTT
CASSLAGGPKVVDTQYF
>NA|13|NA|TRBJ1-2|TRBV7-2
TGTGCCAGCAGCTTACTCGAGAGTTTCGGCTACACCTTC
CASSLLESFGYTF
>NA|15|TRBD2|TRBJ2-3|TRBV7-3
TGTGCCAGCAGCCCGGCGGGGGGAGTGGCAGATACGCAGTATTTT
CASSPAGGVADTQYF
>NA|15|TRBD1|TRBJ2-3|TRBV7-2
TGTGCCAGCACCAACCGACAGGGGGCCGCAGATACGCAGTATTTT
CASTNRQGAADTQYF
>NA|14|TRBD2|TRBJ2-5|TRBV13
TGTGCCAGCAGCCCAGCGGGGGCGAGGGAGACCCAGTACTTC
CASSPAGARETQYF
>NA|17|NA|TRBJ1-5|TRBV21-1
TGTGCCAGCAGCAATGGGGTCGGCAGGGGGCGCAGTCAGCCCCAGCATTTT
CASSNGVGRGRSQPQHF
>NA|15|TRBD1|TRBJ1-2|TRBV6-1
TGTGCCAGCAGCGACGGGACAGGAAGAAATCGAGGCTACACCTTC
CASSDGTGRNRGYTF
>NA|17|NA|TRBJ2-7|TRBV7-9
TGTGCCAGCAGCTTATCCCCCTCACGACACCTCTCCTACGAGCAGTACTTC
CASSLSPSRHLSYEQYF
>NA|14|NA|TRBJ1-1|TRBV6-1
TGTGCCAGCGTCCTGTTGGAGGTGGACACTGAAGCTTTCTTT
CASVLLEVDTEAFF
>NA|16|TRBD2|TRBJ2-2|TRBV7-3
TGTGCCAGCAGCTACATCCCAGCGGGAGTGGGCGGGGAGCTGTTTTTT
CASSYIPAGVGGELFF
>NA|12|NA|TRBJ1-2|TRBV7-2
TGTGCCAGCAGCTCATCCAAAACAGTCTACACCTTC
CASSSSKTVYTF
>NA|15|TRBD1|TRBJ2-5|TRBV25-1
TGTGCCAGCAGTGTTTCCGGACAGGCCCAAGAGACCCAGTACTTC
CASSVSGQAQETQYF
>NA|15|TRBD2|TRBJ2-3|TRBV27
TGTGCCAGCAGTTTATTAGCGGGAGGAGGGGATACGCAGTATTTT
CASSLLAGGGDTQYF
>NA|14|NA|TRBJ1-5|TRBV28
TGTGCCAGCAGTTCCCTTGGGGGCGATCAGCCCCAGCATTTT
CASSSLGGDQPQHF
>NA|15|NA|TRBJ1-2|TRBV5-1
TGCGCCAGCAGCTTGGGACAGATAGCTAACTATGGCTACACCTTC
CASSLGQIANYGYTF
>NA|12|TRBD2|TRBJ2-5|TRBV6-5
TGTGCCAGCAGCCCCCCAGCGGGGGAGCAGTACTTC
CASSPPAGEQYF
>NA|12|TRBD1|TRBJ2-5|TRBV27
TGTGCCAGCGGCCCGGGACAGACAGAGCAGTACTTC
CASGPGQTEQYF
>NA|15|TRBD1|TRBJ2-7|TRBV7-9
TGTGCCAGCAGCGTCGAAGGACAGGGCCCATACGAGCAGTACTTC
CASSVEGQGPYEQYF
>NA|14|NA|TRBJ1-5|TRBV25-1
TGTGCCAGCAGTGAATGGGACAACAATCAGCCCCAGCATTTT
CASSEWDNNQPQHF
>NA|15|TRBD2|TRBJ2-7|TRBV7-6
TGTGCCAGCAGCCGTATAGCGGGAGGTAGAGACGAGCAGTACTTC
CASSRIAGGRDEQYF
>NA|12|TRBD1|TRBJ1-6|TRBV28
TGTGCCAGCGGGACAGGGAACTCACCCCTCCACTTT
CASGTGNSPLHF
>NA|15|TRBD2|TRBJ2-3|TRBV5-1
TGCGCCAGCAACGACCAAGCGGGAGGCGCGGATACGCAGTATTTT
CASNDQAGGADTQYF
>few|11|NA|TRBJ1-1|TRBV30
TGTGCCTGGAGTGTGGGAGTAAGAGCTTTCTTT
CAWSVGVRAFF
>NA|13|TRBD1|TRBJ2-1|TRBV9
TGTGCCAGCAGCGTACAGGGGGCGGATGAGCAGTTCTTC
CASSVQGADEQFF
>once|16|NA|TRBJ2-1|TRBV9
TGTGCCAGCAGCACCCGAGGGATCCCCACTTACAATGAGCAGTTCTTC
CASSTRGIPTYNEQFF
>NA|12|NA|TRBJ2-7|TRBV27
TGTGCCAGCAGGACAGGTCCCTACGAGCAGTACTTC
CASRTGPYEQYF
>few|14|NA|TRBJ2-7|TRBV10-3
TGTGCCATCAGTGAAGAGGTGGGCTCCTACGAGCAGTACTTC
CAISEEVGSYEQYF
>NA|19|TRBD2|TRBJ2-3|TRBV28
TGTGCCAGCAGTTTGAGAGCTCTGGCTAGCGGGAGTGTCTTGAATACGCAGTATTTT
CASSLRALASGSVLNTQYF
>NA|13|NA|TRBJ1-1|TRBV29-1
TGCAGCACCGAACGGGGTCCCAACACTGAAGCTTTCTTT
CSTERGPNTEAFF
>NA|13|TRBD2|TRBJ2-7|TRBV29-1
TGCAGCGCGGCCCGGGGGGGGGAAGGGGAGCAGTACTTC
CSAARGGEGEQYF
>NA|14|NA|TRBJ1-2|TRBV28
TGTGCCAGCAGTTTGGGAGGGGGTAGCTATGGCTACACCTTC
CASSLGGGSYGYTF
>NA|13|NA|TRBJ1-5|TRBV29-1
TGCAGCGTTGAACGGGGGGCAGGTCAGCCCCAGCATTTT
CSVERGAGQPQHF